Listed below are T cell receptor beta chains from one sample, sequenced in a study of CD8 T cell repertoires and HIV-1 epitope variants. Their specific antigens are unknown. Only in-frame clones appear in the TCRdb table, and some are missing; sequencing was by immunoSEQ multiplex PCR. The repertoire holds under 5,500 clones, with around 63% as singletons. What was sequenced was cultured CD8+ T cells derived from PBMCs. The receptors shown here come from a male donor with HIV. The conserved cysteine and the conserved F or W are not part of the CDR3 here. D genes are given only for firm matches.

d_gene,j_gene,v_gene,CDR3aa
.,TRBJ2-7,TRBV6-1,ASSERLPYEQY
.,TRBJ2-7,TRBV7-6,ASSFRDTYEQY
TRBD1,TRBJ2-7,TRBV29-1,SVEDPTGVAYEQY
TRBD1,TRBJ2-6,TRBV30,AWSEGTGVGANVLT
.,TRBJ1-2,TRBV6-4,ASSELPQDLDYGYT
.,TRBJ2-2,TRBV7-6,ASLGGGELF
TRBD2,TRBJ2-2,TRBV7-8,ASSPRGGGPATALF
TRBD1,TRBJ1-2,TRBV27,ASSDGTDPT
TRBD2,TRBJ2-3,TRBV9,ASSVEGSGVTDTQY
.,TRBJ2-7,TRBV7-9,ASSLGEGSYEQY
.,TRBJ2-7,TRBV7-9,ASSLEETYEQY
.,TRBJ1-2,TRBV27,ASSFWPLSDGYT
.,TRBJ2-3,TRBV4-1,ASSQEVDTQY
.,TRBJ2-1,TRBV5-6,ASSLVQANEQF
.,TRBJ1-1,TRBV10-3,AISERDGTEAF
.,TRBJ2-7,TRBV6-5,ATLGDSTYEQY
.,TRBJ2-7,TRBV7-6,ASSLVTSPYEQY
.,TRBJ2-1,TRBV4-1,ASSQAYKTTNNEQF
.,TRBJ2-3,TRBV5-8,ASSLDQGTPSTDTQY
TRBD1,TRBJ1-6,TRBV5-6,ASSSDRGLSSYNSPLH
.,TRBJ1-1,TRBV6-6,APRSVSLGTEAF
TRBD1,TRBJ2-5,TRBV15,ATNRAGGQETQY
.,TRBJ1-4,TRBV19,ASTAAGSEKLF
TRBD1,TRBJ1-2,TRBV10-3,AISESDRGYGYT
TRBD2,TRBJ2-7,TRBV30,AWRIAGGSEQY
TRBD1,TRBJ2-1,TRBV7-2,ASSILQGAPYNEQF
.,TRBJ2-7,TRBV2,ASSPSSYEQY
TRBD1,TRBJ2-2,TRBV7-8,ASSISRTGVNTGELF
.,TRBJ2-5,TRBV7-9,ASSSLRGPTYQETQY
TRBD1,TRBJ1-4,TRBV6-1,ASTTGQLNEKLF
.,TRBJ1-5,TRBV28,ASRNTGNQPQH
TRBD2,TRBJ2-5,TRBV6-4,ASGNPGLARETQY
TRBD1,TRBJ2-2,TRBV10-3,AISTTGEGPAGELF
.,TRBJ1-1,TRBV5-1,ASSLALGAGTEAF
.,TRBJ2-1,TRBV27,ASSYVTSMSSYNEQF
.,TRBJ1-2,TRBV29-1,SVEDPEYSYGYT
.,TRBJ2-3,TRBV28,ASSLEGTDSFTDTQY
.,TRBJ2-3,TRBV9,ASSVDLDTQY
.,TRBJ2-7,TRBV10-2,ASAPGSLWDEQY
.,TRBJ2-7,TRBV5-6,ASSSDPYEQY
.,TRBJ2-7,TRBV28,ASSFGDEQY
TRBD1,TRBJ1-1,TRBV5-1,ASSLIRQGGSTEAF